The sequence of this TCR beta chain was determined in a study of blood T cell repertoires in COVID-19. In the study overall: Both acute and convalescent COVID-19 samples were obtained from the United States, Italy and Spain. PBMCs, B-cell-depleted T cells, or T cells provided the cDNA or gDNA that made up the material.

This clone was detected a few times. Under the authors' procedure: The authors estimated nucleated cell counts from reference gene primer amplification. Clones were sequenced by immunoSEQ multiplex PCR, and TCRdb holds only the in-frame ones, with some missing. V, J and clone size reflect that table, while D and trimming were determined from the DNA. The sample comprises roughly 45,000 clones, approximately 87% of which are singletons, and roughly 12% rests with the top ten. With 9 bases clipped from V and 4 bases from J, the junction kept 5 bases outside the gene matches. CDR3 length equals 13 residues. Germline lookup yields CDR1 LNHDA and CDR2 SQIVND (reference sequence).

The rearrangement uses TRBV19 and TRBJ1-5, with 8 bases lining up with TRBD1. This clonotype was sampled from a human donor in a cohort sampled during active COVID-19. The sequencing sample was made of peripheral blood. For the CDR3, the DNA is TGTGCCAGCACAGGGGGAGGTAATCAGCCCCAGCATTTT. Its protein product is CASTGGGNQPQHF.